Following are 20 T cell receptor beta chains from one sample sequenced in a study of blood T cell repertoires in COVID-19. Profiled with immunoSEQ multiplex PCR; TCRdb holds only in-frame clones, not every one. The sample records about 120,000 clones, around 76% being singletons. The sequenced sample was peripheral blood. The receptor set was obtained from a man between 65 and 85 years old with acute or convalescent COVID-19.

This chain connects TRBV7-2 to TRBJ1-5; D possibly corresponds to TRBD1 (5 bases). The germline gives CDR1 SGHTA, CDR2 FQGNSA. V dropped 5 bases and J dropped 4 bases, with 15 bases sitting between them. The CDR3 is made up of 15 amino acids. In DNA form, the CDR3 reads TGTGCCAGCAGCCCAGCGGGGGTAGGTAATCAGCCCCAGCATTTT. Translating gives CASSPAGVGNQPQHF. Full variable domain (outside the CDR3, taken from reference TRBV7-2 and TRBJ1-5): GAGVSQSPSNKVTEKGKDVELRCDPISGHTALYWYRQSLGQGLEFLIYFQGNSAPDKSGLPSDRFSAERTGGSVSTLTIQRTQQEDSAVYLCASSPAGVGNQPQHFGDGTRLSIL.

The sample holds a few counts of this clone. The CDR3: CASSLDRVSRYTF. The CDR3 DNA follows: TGTGCCAGCAGTCTCGACAGGGTCTCTCGCTACACCTTC. The chain joins TRBV27 to TRBJ1-2; 7 nucleotides match TRBD1. This CDR3 has 13 amino acids. Germline V gives CDR1 MNHEY, CDR2 SMNVEV (reference sequence). With 5 bases clipped from V and 9 bases from J, the junction kept 9 bases outside the gene matches.

The DNA of the CDR3 is TGTGCCAGCAGTTTACTCGACGGGATTCGGGTATGGGGCTACACCTTC. It yields the protein CASSLLDGIRVWGYTF. The V call is TRBV6-5, the J call TRBJ1-2; D gene uncertain. The CDR3 contains 16 residues. Germline-derived CDR1 and CDR2 are MNHEY and SVGAGI. With 4 bases removed from V and 8 bases from J, the gap between germline ends came to 23 bases.

V gene TRBV24-1 combines with J gene TRBJ2-3; 8 bases align to TRBD2. The length of the CDR3 is 19 residues. Germline lookup yields CDR1 KGHDR and CDR2 SFDVKD. J was trimmed by 6 bases and V by 4 bases; bases with no gene match: 20. CDR3 bases: TGTGCCACCAGTGAGCCCCTAGCGGGTCGGGGGGGAAGGGTGGATACGCAGTATTTT. Encoded protein: CATSEPLAGRGGRVDTQYF.

The V call is TRBV7-3, the J call TRBJ1-6; 7 bases map to TRBD1. CDR3 length: 14 residues. V lost 6 bases, J lost 4 bases, and 3 bases stayed unmatched. CDR1 is SGHTA and CDR2 is FQGTGA in the germline V gene. The CDR3 sequence: CASSRDRYNSPLHF. Here the CDR3 DNA reads TGTGCCAGCAGTCGGGACAGATATAATTCACCCCTCCACTTT.

The gene calls are TRBV6-5 and TRBJ1-2; TRBD1 matches at 7 bases. This CDR3 has 13 amino acids. Germline lookup yields CDR1 MNHEY and CDR2 SVGAGI. After removal of 6 bases from V and 2 bases from J, the junction contained 3 bases not matched to a gene. The CDR3 nucleotides are TGTGCCAGCAGCGAGGGACAGAACTATGGCTACACCTTC. It specifies CASSEGQNYGYTF.

The chain is built from TRBV18 and TRBJ2-4, with D possibly matching TRBD1 (6 bases). This CDR3 has 16 residues. Trimming stripped 2 bases from V and 0 bases from J, with 11 bases between. Germline V lookup: CDR1 KGHSH, CDR2 LQKENI. The CDR3 protein is CASSPKDSLAKNIQYF. The DNA for the CDR3 is TGTGCCAGCTCACCAAAGGACAGCCTAGCCAAAAACATTCAGTACTTC.

The CDR3 DNA reads TGTGCCAGCAGGGGCCAACAGGGGGCAGGGTCACCCCTCCACTTT. It encodes CASRGQQGAGSPLHF. The rearrangement links TRBV6-5 to TRBJ1-6; 9 nucleotides match TRBD1. The germline CDR1 and CDR2 sequences are MNHEY and SVGAGI. CDR3 length: 15 amino acids. J gave up 10 bases and V 6 bases, and 10 bases lay outside the gene matches.

The chain has TRBV19 and TRBJ1-5; D is unresolved. Germline CDR1 reads LNHDA; CDR2 reads SQIVND (reference sequence). V lost 0 bases, J lost 0 bases, and 9 bases lay in between. The CDR3 totals 16 residues. The CDR3 bases are TGTGCCAGTAGTATAGATCTGCAGTATAGCAATCAGCCCCAGCATTTT. Protein product: CASSIDLQYSNQPQHF. Together with reference TRBV19 and TRBJ1-5, the CDR3 gives the full variable domain: DGGITQSPKYLFRKEGQNVTLSCEQNLNHDAMYWYRQDPGQGLRLIYYSQIVNDFQKGDIAEGYSVSREKKESFPLTVTSAQKNPTAFYLCASSIDLQYSNQPQHFGDGTRLSIL.

The chain joins TRBV5-1 to TRBJ1-2; the match to TRBD1 covers 7 bases. There are 16 residues in the CDR3. Trimming cost V 3 bases and J 3 bases; bases outside gene matches: 11. Germline V gene lookup returns CDR1 SGHRS and CDR2 YFSETQ. The CDR3 sequence is CASSSGTAVTHYGYTF. The CDR3 nucleotides read TGCGCCAGCAGCTCAGGGACAGCCGTTACCCACTATGGCTACACCTTC.

This clone turned up a few times. A junction boundary mismatches the germline segment, possibly from a read error. The chain uses TRBV7-7 and TRBJ2-7; the match to TRBD2 covers 12 bases. The CDR3 has 16 residues. Germline CDR1 and CDR2: SSHAT and FNYEAQ (reference sequence). Here the CDR3 reads CASSLGLAGQDYEQYF. CDR3 DNA sequence: TGTGCTAGCAGCTTAGGACTAGCGGGGCAGGACTACGAGCAGTACTTC. The full variable domain, with the rest looked up from reference TRBV7-7 and TRBJ2-7, is GAGVSQSPRYKVTKRGQDVTLRCDPISSHATLYWYQQALGQGPEFLTYFNYEAQPDKSGLPSDRFSAERPEGSISTLTIQRTEQRDSAMYRCASSLGLAGQDYEQYFGPGTRLTVT.

This clone was seen a few times. The rearrangement links TRBV18 to TRBJ1-2, with D perhaps matching TRBD1 (6 bases). Germline CDR1 is KGHSH and CDR2 is LQKENI. V lost 3 bases to trimming and J lost 9 bases, with 8 bases between them. The CDR3 is 11 residues long. The CDR3 DNA sequence: TGTGCCAGCTCACCGACAGGTAGCTACACCTTC. Its protein is CASSPTGSYTF.

This clone turned up a few times. The chain joins TRBV2 to TRBJ1-1, with D perhaps matching TRBD1 (5 bases). CDR1 is SNHLY and CDR2 is FYNNEI in the germline V gene. CDR3 length: 15 amino acids. The V and J ends lost 3 bases and 6 bases respectively, with 17 bases between them. This chain's CDR3 is CASSEGQFLLAEAFF. The CDR3, as DNA: TGTGCCAGCAGTGAGGGGCAGTTTCTTTTGGCTGAAGCTTTCTTT. The entire variable domain, with the rest obtained from reference TRBV2 and TRBJ1-1, is as follows: EPEVTQTPSHQVTQMGQEVILRCVPISNHLYFYWYRQILGQKVEFLVSFYNNEISEKSEIFDDQFSVERPDGSNFTLKIRSTKLEDSAMYFCASSEGQFLLAEAFFGQGTRLTVV.

This clone was seen a handful of times. The chain carries TRBV5-1 and TRBJ1-2; 11 nucleotides agree with TRBD1. V shed 6 bases, J shed 2 bases, and the junction held 3 bases outside the gene matches. This CDR3 is 14 amino acids long. Germline V gene data show CDR1 as SGHRS and CDR2 as YFSETQ. CDR3 sequence reads: CASKWDRGNYGYTF. The CDR3 bases are TGCGCCAGCAAGTGGGACAGGGGGAACTATGGCTACACCTTC.

V usage is TRBV29-1 and J usage is TRBJ2-2, with a weak D call TRBD1 (8 bases). Trimming removed 5 bases at V and 6 bases at J, with 22 bases between. CDR1 is SQVTM, CDR2 ANQGSEA, per germline. The CDR3 is 16 amino acids. The CDR3 is CSVLPQGQGGPGELFF. CDR3 coding DNA: TGCAGCGTTCTACCCCAAGGACAGGGAGGGCCCGGGGAGCTGTTTTTT.

This chain joins TRBV6-6 and TRBJ1-4; a possible D gene is TRBD1 (6 bases). The germline V gene has CDR1 MNHNY and CDR2 SVGAGI (reference sequence). The CDR3 spans 14 residues. The V end lost 5 bases, the J end lost 4 bases, and 11 bases lay between the germline ends. DNA for the CDR3: TGTGCCAGCAGTCCTGGACAGCTTAATGAAAAACTGTTTTTT. It translates to CASSPGQLNEKLFF.

The chain uses TRBV5-6 and TRBJ1-2; TRBD1 matches 12 bases. This CDR3 has 16 amino acids. The ends lost 4 bases at V and 4 bases at J; junction bases unmatched: 8. Germline values: CDR1 SGHDT, CDR2 YYEEEE. In DNA, the CDR3 is TGTGCCAGCAGCCGCCGGGACAGGGGGCGGGGCTATGGCTACACCTTC. Residues: CASSRRDRGRGYGYTF.

This clone occurred a few times. The chain recombines TRBV29-1 with TRBJ2-7; 11 nucleotides agree with TRBD1. V gave up 6 bases and J gave up 0 bases; unmatched junction bases: 4. Germline CDR1 SQVTM, CDR2 ANQGSEA. The length of the CDR3 is 14 residues. CDR3 residues: CSVAGTGGSYEQYF. The DNA of the CDR3 is TGCAGCGTCGCCGGGACAGGGGGCTCCTACGAGCAGTACTTC.

This clone was observed once. V is TRBV19 and J is TRBJ2-3; TRBD2 might be the D (6 bases). V shed 5 bases and J shed 3 bases, with 12 bases lying between them. Looked up from germline, CDR1 is LNHDA and CDR2 is SQIVND (reference sequence). The CDR3 is 14 amino acids. The DNA for the CDR3 is TGTGCCAGTAGTGGGGGGTGGGGGACAGATACGCAGTATTTT. Protein: CASSGGWGTDTQYF.

This sequence joins TRBV21-1 and TRBJ1-2; the tabulated D call, TRBD1, remains unverified against the DNA. TRBV21-1 is recorded as a pseudogene. CDR3 length equals 17 residues. The CDR3 is CASSKGGDRRYNYGYTF. The CDR3 bases are TGTGCCAGCAGCAAAGGGGGGGACAGGCGGTACAACTATGGCTACACCTTC.